Listed below are T cell receptor beta chains from one sample, sequenced in a study of lymphopenia after photon versus proton radiotherapy. Assay: immunoSEQ multiplex PCR; the TCRdb copy retains only in-frame clones and omits some. The sample shows some 170,000 clones, about 88% of them seen only once. The source material was peripheral blood, sampled from a patient treated with photon-based radiotherapy. The receptors were sampled from a man aged 50-59 years with gastric cancer. The CDR3 runs from the conserved cysteine through the conserved F or W. D genes are given only for firm matches. Rows may omit the clone size; those that give it use once, few, many or a size class.

j_call: TRBJ2-7
d_call: -
clone_size: -
v_call: TRBV5-5
cdr3_nt: TGTGCCAGCAGCTTGGGGTTGGAATCCCCCTCCTACGAGCAGTACTTC
cdr3_aa: CASSLGLESPSYEQYF

j_call: TRBJ2-7
d_call: -
clone_size: once
v_call: TRBV18
cdr3_nt: TGTGCCAGCTCAGGGCAGGGTGGGGACTACGAGCAGTACTTC
cdr3_aa: CASSGQGGDYEQYF

j_call: TRBJ2-3
d_call: -
clone_size: -
v_call: TRBV7-9
cdr3_nt: TGTGCCAGCAGCTTATTAAGTTTCGGCCCAGAAACAGATACGCAGTATTTT
cdr3_aa: CASSLLSFGPETDTQYF

j_call: TRBJ2-3
d_call: -
clone_size: -
v_call: TRBV18
cdr3_nt: TGTGCCAGCTCACCCGACTATCTTAGCACAGATACGCAGTATTTT
cdr3_aa: CASSPDYLSTDTQYF

j_call: TRBJ1-2
d_call: -
clone_size: -
v_call: TRBV11-2
cdr3_nt: TGTGCCAGCAGCTTAGTCGGGTCAGGGGCGTATGGCTACACCTTC
cdr3_aa: CASSLVGSGAYGYTF

j_call: TRBJ2-2
d_call: TRBD2
clone_size: -
v_call: TRBV4-2
cdr3_nt: TGTGCCAGCAGCCAATTCCCTAGCGGGAGTAACACCGGGGAGCTGTTTTTT
cdr3_aa: CASSQFPSGSNTGELFF

j_call: TRBJ2-2
d_call: -
clone_size: -
v_call: TRBV4-3
cdr3_nt: TGCGCCAGCAGCCAAGACAGGGAAGGAAGGACCGGGGAGCTGTTTTTT
cdr3_aa: CASSQDREGRTGELFF

j_call: TRBJ2-3
d_call: TRBD1
clone_size: once
v_call: TRBV7-9
cdr3_nt: TGTGCCAGCAGCTTACATGGGACAGGGGGCTGGACAGATACGCAGTATTTT
cdr3_aa: CASSLHGTGGWTDTQYF

j_call: TRBJ2-3
d_call: -
clone_size: once
v_call: TRBV6-4
cdr3_nt: TGTGCCAGCAGCAGAGGCGGGAGCACAGATACGCAGTATTTT
cdr3_aa: CASSRGGSTDTQYF

j_call: TRBJ1-1
d_call: -
clone_size: -
v_call: TRBV5-4
cdr3_nt: TGTGCCAGCAGCCCTGACGGACCTGAAGCTTTCTTT
cdr3_aa: CASSPDGPEAFF

j_call: TRBJ2-7
d_call: TRBD1
clone_size: -
v_call: TRBV5-6
cdr3_nt: TGTGCCAGCAGCTTTGGACAGGGAAGTAGCGAGCAGTACTTC
cdr3_aa: CASSFGQGSSEQYF

j_call: TRBJ2-3
d_call: TRBD2
clone_size: -
v_call: TRBV9
cdr3_nt: TGTGCCAGCAGCACTAGCGGGAACCCCACAGATACGCAGTATTTT
cdr3_aa: CASSTSGNPTDTQYF

j_call: TRBJ1-1
d_call: -
clone_size: -
v_call: TRBV6-4
cdr3_nt: TGTGCCAGCAGCGAGGAGGTGGGTACGACTGAAGCTTTCTTT
cdr3_aa: CASSEEVGTTEAFF

j_call: TRBJ2-2
d_call: -
clone_size: -
v_call: TRBV7-6
cdr3_nt: TGTGCCAGCAGCGCCCGCCGTGAGGGGACGAACACCGGGGAGCTGTTTTTT
cdr3_aa: CASSARREGTNTGELFF

j_call: TRBJ2-4
d_call: -
clone_size: once
v_call: TRBV5-4
cdr3_nt: TGTGCCAGCAGCTTGAACCTAGGGGCCAAAAACATTCAGTACTTC
cdr3_aa: CASSLNLGAKNIQYF